The 14 T cell receptor beta chains reported below all come from one sample, sequenced in a study of cytomegalovirus exposure and HLA in healthy donors. This PCR relied on a set of 60 Vbeta primers and 13 Jbeta primers. Repertoires were generated with immunoSEQ multiplex PCR, while TCRdb's copy carries only in-frame clones and drops some. The sample shows 200,000 to 250,000 clones, roughly 90% of them seen only once. The source material was PBMCs. All receptors come from a woman aged 18-29 years in good health and CMV-seronegative.

The chain links TRBV4-3 to TRBJ2-3, with TRBD2 identical over 13 bases. V shed 6 bases, J shed 6 bases, and the junction held 6 bases outside the gene matches. The CDR3 extends over 15 amino acids. In germline, CDR1 is LGHNA, CDR2 YSLEER. The CDR3 sequence: CASSYTSGGDDTQYF. For the CDR3, the DNA is TGCGCCAGCAGTTACACTAGCGGGGGGGACGATACGCAGTATTTT.

V gene TRBV5-4 combines with J gene TRBJ1-1, with 7 bases matching TRBD1. The CDR3 is 15 amino acids. The germline V gene has CDR1 SGHNT and CDR2 YYREEE (reference sequence). The junction had 11 bases not matched to a gene; V was cut back by 4 bases and J by 5 bases. In nucleotides, the CDR3 is TGTGCCAGCAGCCGGCGACAGGGCCGAGGGACTGAAGCTTTCTTT. Amino acids: CASSRRQGRGTEAFF.

The CDR3 sequence: CASSLRDYGYTF. The CDR3, as DNA: TGTGCCAGCAGCCTTAGAGACTATGGCTACACCTTC. The chain joins TRBV2 to TRBJ1-2; unclear D gene. This CDR3 has 12 amino acids. Per the germline V gene, CDR1 is SNHLY and CDR2 is FYNNEI. V was shortened by 6 bases and J by 3 bases, with 8 bases between the two germline ends.

This sequence joins TRBV5-1 and TRBJ2-3; the D gene is possibly TRBD2 (7 bases). The CDR3 has 14 amino acids. The germline V and J ends were trimmed by 0 bases and 8 bases, with 13 bases remaining between them. The germline V gene has CDR1 SGHRS and CDR2 YFSETQ. CDR3 loop: CASSLEVGGGTQYF. CDR3 nucleotides: TGCGCCAGCAGCTTGGAAGTGGGAGGGGGTACGCAGTATTTT. Together with reference TRBV5-1 and TRBJ2-3, the CDR3 gives the full variable domain: KAGVTQTPRYLIKTRGQQVTLSCSPISGHRSVSWYQQTPGQGLQFLFEYFSETQRNKGNFPGRFSGRQFSNSRSEMNVSTLELGDSALYLCASSLEVGGGTQYFGPGTRLTVL.

The gene calls are TRBV9 and TRBJ2-3; no firm D call. The germline V gene encodes CDR1 SGDLS and CDR2 YYNGEE. CDR3 length: 15 amino acids. Deletions cut 4 bases from V and 6 bases from J, with 18 bases between. CDR3 sequence: CASSPRGMSQDTQYF. The CDR3 nucleotides are TGTGCCAGCAGCCCCCGAGGTATGAGTCAGGATACGCAGTATTTT.

The chain employs TRBV19 and TRBJ1-5; 7 bases line up with TRBD1. Germline values: CDR1 LNHDA, CDR2 SQIVND (reference sequence). The J segment lost 2 bases and the V segment lost 5 bases, leaving 6 bases of the junction unmatched. The CDR3 loop spans 15 amino acids. Written as DNA, the CDR3 is TGTGCCAGTAGTTTCGCAGGGGGAGGCAATCAGCCCCAGCATTTT. It is translated as CASSFAGGGNQPQHF.

This sequence joins TRBV2 and TRBJ2-7, with TRBD1 matching over 11 bases. The CDR3 loop spans 13 amino acids. V dropped 10 bases and J dropped 6; count of bases not matched to a gene: 8. Looked up from germline, CDR1 is SNHLY and CDR2 is FYNNEI. The CDR3 nucleotides read TGTGCCACCGCCGGGACAGGGGGGATCGAGCAGTACTTC. It encodes CATAGTGGIEQYF. The variable domain in full, with the rest retrieved from reference TRBV2 and TRBJ2-7, is EPEVTQTPSHQVTQMGQEVILRCVPISNHLYFYWYRQILGQKVEFLVSFYNNEISEKSEIFDDQFSVERPDGSNFTLKIRSTKLEDSAMYFCATAGTGGIEQYFGPGTRLTVT.

This clone was seen a handful of times. For the CDR3, the DNA is TGCGCCAGCAGCTTTCAGGGGGCCTCTAATGAAAAACTGTTTTTT. Amino acid sequence: CASSFQGASNEKLFF. The gene calls are TRBV5-1 and TRBJ1-4, with 8 bases that match TRBD1. The length of the CDR3 is 15 residues. V shed 2 bases, J shed 3 bases, and the junction held 3 bases outside the gene matches. CDR1 and CDR2 (germline): SGHRS, YFSETQ.

The rearrangement uses TRBV5-1 and TRBJ2-6; possibly TRBD1 for D (5 bases). V shed 2 bases and J shed 0 bases, with 15 bases lying between them. Germline V CDR1 and CDR2: SGHRS, YFSETQ. This CDR3 contains 18 residues. CDR3 residues: CASSFGQGRSSGANVLTF. In nucleotides, the CDR3 is TGCGCCAGCAGCTTCGGGCAGGGTCGAAGCTCTGGGGCCAACGTCCTGACTTTC.

V usage is TRBV5-1 and J usage is TRBJ1-1, with 9 bases matching TRBD1. The CDR3 spans 13 residues. Trimming at V came to 5 bases and at J to 9 bases, leaving 8 bases not matched to a gene. Germline assignment: CDR1 SGHRS and CDR2 YFSETQ. The chain's CDR3 is CASRDTGGGQAFF. The CDR3 DNA sequence: TGCGCCAGCAGGGACACAGGGGGCGGTCAAGCTTTCTTT.

This clone was detected only once. The chain uses TRBV4-3 and TRBJ1-2; no clear D gene. The CDR3 contains 15 residues. Trimming stripped 0 bases from V and 2 bases from J, with 10 bases between. CDR1 is LGHNA and CDR2 is YSLEER in the germline V gene. CDR3 residues: CASSQDYLRNYGYTF. Written as DNA, the CDR3 is TGCGCCAGCAGCCAAGACTATCTGAGGAACTATGGCTACACCTTC.

The chain combines TRBV2 with TRBJ2-1; 7 bases line up with TRBD1. J gave up 1 base and V 7 bases, and 7 bases lay outside the gene matches. CDR3 length equals 15 residues. CDR1 and CDR2 from the germline V gene are SNHLY and FYNNEI. The CDR3 DNA is TGTGCCAGCAACCGACAGGGTTCTTCCTACAATGAGCAGTTCTTC. Encoded protein: CASNRQGSSYNEQFF.

The gene calls are TRBV6-1 and TRBJ2-7; weak D call: TRBD2 (6 bases). The CDR3 covers 15 residues. Germline CDR1 and CDR2: MNHNS and SASEGT. Trimming took off 5 bases at V and 0 bases at J, with 14 bases between the two ends. In DNA form, the CDR3 reads TGTGCCAGCAGTACGGGGACTTTCTCCTCCTACGAGCAGTACTTC. Encoded protein: CASSTGTFSSYEQYF.

The genes are TRBV29-1 and TRBJ2-7; 7 bases map to TRBD2. In germline, CDR1 is SQVTM, CDR2 ANQGSEA. The CDR3 has 14 residues. The trim removed 6 bases at V and 0 bases at J, leaving 8 bases unmatched. The CDR3 DNA is TGCAGCGTCCTCCTAGCGGATAGCTCCTACGAGCAGTACTTC. This sequence encodes CSVLLADSSYEQYF.